This is a list of T cell receptor beta chains from one sample in a study of cytomegalovirus exposure and HLA in healthy donors. The protocol was immunoSEQ multiplex PCR, while the TCRdb copy is restricted to in-frame clones and leaves out a portion. The sample shows fewer than 250,000 clones, around four fifths of them seen only once. Sequencing input: PBMCs. Receptors originate from a young woman in good health and CMV-seronegative. The CDR3 runs from the conserved cysteine through the conserved F or W. The D gene is left open where the match is weak. Some rows mark clone size as missing; the rest say once, few, many or name a class of expanded clone.

NA	TRBJ2-1	TRBV5-1	18	NA	CASSQAPIQGSSYNEQFF	TGCGCCAGCAGTCAGGCCCCGATACAGGGCAGCTCCTACAATGAGCAGTTCTTC
TRBD1	TRBJ1-5	TRBV28	16	NA	CASSDRGRESNQPQHF	TGTGCCAGCAGCGACAGGGGGAGAGAGAGCAATCAGCCCCAGCATTTT
TRBD1	TRBJ1-5	TRBV6-4	16	NA	CASSDLGQDSNQPQHF	TGTGCCAGCAGTGACCTCGGACAGGATAGCAATCAGCCCCAGCATTTT
NA	TRBJ2-5	TRBV6-6	14	few	CASSYSVEGETQYF	TGTGCCAGCAGTTACTCGGTCGAAGGGGAGACCCAGTACTTC
TRBD2	TRBJ2-1	TRBV4-2	18	NA	CASSQDVIASGGYNEQFF	TGTGCCAGCAGCCAAGATGTCATCGCTAGCGGGGGCTACAATGAGCAGTTCTTC
NA	TRBJ1-5	TRBV9	14	once	CASSVAGGRQPQHF	TGTGCCAGCAGCGTAGCGGGGGGAAGACAGCCCCAGCATTTT
NA	TRBJ1-2	TRBV18	12	NA	CASSTGDYGYTF	TGTGCCAGTTCGACAGGAGACTATGGCTACACCTTC
NA	TRBJ1-2	TRBV29-1	11	NA	CSATRDFGYTF	TGCAGCGCCACAAGGGACTTCGGCTACACCTTC
NA	TRBJ2-1	TRBV6-6	15	NA	CASRLGGREYNEQFF	TGTGCCAGCAGGCTAGGGGGGCGAGAATACAATGAGCAGTTCTTC
TRBD1	TRBJ1-2	TRBV18	15	NA	CASSVGTAGHYGYTF	TGTGCCAGCTCAGTGGGGACAGCGGGACACTATGGCTACACCTTC
NA	TRBJ2-7	TRBV7-9	15	NA	CASSTRAAKSYEQYF	TGTGCCAGCAGCACCAGGGCAGCCAAGTCCTACGAGCAGTACTTC
NA	TRBJ1-1	TRBV11-3	14	NA	CASSPGTANTEAFF	TGTGCCAGCAGCCCCGGGACGGCGAACACTGAAGCTTTCTTT
TRBD1	TRBJ2-7	TRBV15	14	NA	CATSGTGASYEQYF	TGTGCCACCAGCGGGACAGGGGCCTCCTACGAGCAGTACTTC
TRBD1	TRBJ1-2	TRBV4-2	15	NA	CASSPSDRGRYGYTF	TGTGCCAGCAGCCCCTCGGACAGGGGGCGATATGGCTACACCTTC
NA	TRBJ2-7	TRBV28	15	NA	CASSLSLIGDYEQYF	TGTGCCAGCAGTTTATCACTAATAGGGGACTACGAGCAGTACTTC
NA	TRBJ2-7	TRBV4-1	15	NA	CASSQGQDRDYEQYF	TGCGCCAGCAGCCAAGGACAGGATCGAGACTACGAGCAGTACTTC
NA	TRBJ1-2	TRBV14	14	once	CASSQDGTPRGYTF	TGTGCCAGCAGCCAAGATGGAACCCCTCGTGGCTACACCTTC
NA	TRBJ2-2	TRBV25-1	17	NA	CASSSRSSGGDTGELFF	TGTGCCAGCAGTTCTAGATCGAGCGGAGGGGACACCGGGGAGCTGTTTTTT
NA	TRBJ1-1	TRBV19	14	NA	CASSKIGTTPEAFF	TGTGCCAGTAGTAAAATCGGGACAACCCCTGAAGCTTTCTTT
TRBD2	TRBJ2-7	TRBV19	16	NA	CASTPRARGAFYEQYF	TGTGCCAGTACCCCGCGGGCGCGGGGGGCATTCTACGAGCAGTACTTC
NA	TRBJ2-2	TRBV6-1	15	once	CASTPDSLNTGELFF	TGTGCCAGCACCCCAGACAGTTTAAACACCGGGGAGCTGTTTTTT
TRBD2	TRBJ2-1	TRBV27	16	NA	CASSLLRLADPREQFF	TGTGCCAGCAGTTTATTAAGGCTAGCGGACCCTCGCGAGCAGTTCTTC
NA	TRBJ2-3	TRBV6-5	16	NA	CASSYSRQRVRDTQYF	TGTGCCAGCAGTTACTCGAGACAGCGGGTCCGAGATACGCAGTATTTT
NA	TRBJ1-2	TRBV28	10	NA	CASRADIYTF	TGTGCCAGCCGGGCCGACATCTACACCTTC